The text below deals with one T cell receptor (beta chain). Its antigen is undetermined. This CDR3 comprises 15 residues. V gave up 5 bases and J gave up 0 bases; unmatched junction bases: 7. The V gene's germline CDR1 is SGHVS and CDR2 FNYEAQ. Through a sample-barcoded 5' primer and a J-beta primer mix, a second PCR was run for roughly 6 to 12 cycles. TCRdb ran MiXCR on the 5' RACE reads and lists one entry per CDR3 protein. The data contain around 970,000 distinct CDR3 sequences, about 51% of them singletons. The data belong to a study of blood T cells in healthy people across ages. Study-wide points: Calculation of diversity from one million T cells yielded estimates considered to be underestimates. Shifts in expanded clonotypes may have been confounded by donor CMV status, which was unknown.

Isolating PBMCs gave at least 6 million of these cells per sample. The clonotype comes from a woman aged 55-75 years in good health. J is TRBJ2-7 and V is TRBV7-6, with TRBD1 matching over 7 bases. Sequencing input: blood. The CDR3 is CASSPAGGSSYEQYF. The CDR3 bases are TGTGCCAGCAGCCCGGCAGGGGGTAGCTCCTACGAGCAGTACTTC. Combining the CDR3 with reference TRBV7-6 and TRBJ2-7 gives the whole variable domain GAGVSQSPRYKVTKRGQDVALRCDPISGHVSLYWYRQALGQGPEFLTYFNYEAQQDKSGLPNDRFSAERPEGSISTLTIQRTEQRDSAMYRCASSPAGGSSYEQYFGPGTRLTVT.